These T cell receptor beta chains were read from a single sample in a study of T cell responses to AZD1222 COVID-19 vaccine. The table came from immunoSEQ multiplex PCR; TCRdb's copy has only in-frame clones and leaves some out. The sample consists of 150,000 or so clones, roughly 90% of them appearing once. Source: peripheral blood, taken on day 0 of AZD1222 vaccination. The receptors here all came from an adult in good health. Each CDR3 is given with its conserved first and last residue. Each record gives: J gene, D gene, V gene, clone size, CDR3 length, CDR3 DNA, CDR3 protein. A D gene is named only where the DNA matches it firmly. Clone size is shown for a subset of rows, as once, few, many or a class of expanded clone.

j_call: TRBJ2-1
d_call: .
v_call: TRBV14
clone_size: .
cdr3_length: 17
cdr3_nt: TGTGCCAGCAGCCAAGATAGGAGACGGCAATCCTACAATGAGCAGTTCTTC
cdr3_aa: CASSQDRRRQSYNEQFF

j_call: TRBJ2-5
d_call: TRBD2
v_call: TRBV28
clone_size: .
cdr3_length: 19
cdr3_nt: TGTGCCAGCAGTTTATGGGGCCCAACGACTAGCGGGAGTGGAGAGACCCAGTACTTC
cdr3_aa: CASSLWGPTTSGSGETQYF

j_call: TRBJ2-7
d_call: TRBD2
v_call: TRBV6-5
clone_size: .
cdr3_length: 14
cdr3_nt: TGTGCCAGCAGCGCACTAGCGGGGGACTACGAGCAGTACTTC
cdr3_aa: CASSALAGDYEQYF

j_call: TRBJ2-5
d_call: TRBD1
v_call: TRBV13
clone_size: .
cdr3_length: 15
cdr3_nt: TGTGCCAGCAGCTTCAGACAGGGGAGAGGAGAGACCCAGTACTTC
cdr3_aa: CASSFRQGRGETQYF

j_call: TRBJ2-6
d_call: TRBD1
v_call: TRBV7-8
clone_size: .
cdr3_length: 18
cdr3_nt: TGTGCCAGCAGCCCCTGGACAGGAGGTATCTCTGGGGCCAACGTCCTGACTTTC
cdr3_aa: CASSPWTGGISGANVLTF

j_call: TRBJ2-1
d_call: TRBD2
v_call: TRBV27
clone_size: .
cdr3_length: 18
cdr3_nt: TGTGCCAGCAGTTCCCCTCCCCGGCTAGCGGGAAGTCACAATGAGCAGTTCTTC
cdr3_aa: CASSSPPRLAGSHNEQFF

j_call: TRBJ2-5
d_call: .
v_call: TRBV5-3
clone_size: .
cdr3_length: 14
cdr3_nt: TGTGCCAGAAGCTTGCGGCAGGGACGAGAGACCCAGTACTTC
cdr3_aa: CARSLRQGRETQYF

j_call: TRBJ1-5
d_call: TRBD1
v_call: TRBV16
clone_size: .
cdr3_length: 14
cdr3_nt: TGTGCCAGCAGCCAAGGGACAGGGCCGAAGCCCCAGCATTTT
cdr3_aa: CASSQGTGPKPQHF

j_call: TRBJ1-1
d_call: .
v_call: TRBV9
clone_size: .
cdr3_length: 14
cdr3_nt: TGTGCCAGCAGCCCCCGGGGGCCGAACACTGAAGCTTTCTTT
cdr3_aa: CASSPRGPNTEAFF

j_call: TRBJ1-1
d_call: .
v_call: TRBV5-6
clone_size: .
cdr3_length: 14
cdr3_nt: TGTGCCACTCAGCAATGGGGTAGTAGCACTGAAGCTTTCTTT
cdr3_aa: CATQQWGSSTEAFF

j_call: TRBJ2-7
d_call: TRBD2
v_call: TRBV11-2
clone_size: .
cdr3_length: 16
cdr3_nt: TGTGCCAGCAGCATAAAGTTGCTAGCGGGTGCCTACGAGCAGTACTTC
cdr3_aa: CASSIKLLAGAYEQYF

j_call: TRBJ2-2
d_call: .
v_call: TRBV12-3/TRBV12-4
clone_size: .
cdr3_length: 12
cdr3_nt: TGTGCCAGCGGGAGCCACACCGGGGAGCTGTTTTTT
cdr3_aa: CASGSHTGELFF

j_call: TRBJ1-2
d_call: .
v_call: TRBV5-1
clone_size: .
cdr3_length: 15
cdr3_nt: TGCGCCAGCAGCTTGGATGTAGGGGCCAACTATGGCTACACCTTC
cdr3_aa: CASSLDVGANYGYTF

j_call: TRBJ1-5
d_call: .
v_call: TRBV6-6
clone_size: .
cdr3_length: 14
cdr3_nt: TGTGCCAGCACCGAATTAGGGGGGGGTCAGCCCCAGCATTTT
cdr3_aa: CASTELGGGQPQHF

j_call: TRBJ2-7
d_call: .
v_call: TRBV9
clone_size: few
cdr3_length: 14
cdr3_nt: TGTGCCAGCAGCGTAGGGGACGGCTCCTACGAGCAGTACTTC
cdr3_aa: CASSVGDGSYEQYF

j_call: TRBJ2-3
d_call: TRBD2
v_call: TRBV10-3
clone_size: .
cdr3_length: 15
cdr3_nt: TGTGCCATCAGCTGGACTAGCGGGTCGGCAGATACGCAGTATTTT
cdr3_aa: CAISWTSGSADTQYF

j_call: TRBJ2-7
d_call: TRBD1
v_call: TRBV6-5
clone_size: .
cdr3_length: 15
cdr3_nt: TGTGCCAGCAGTTATACCGGGACAGGGGTTTACGAGCAGTACTTC
cdr3_aa: CASSYTGTGVYEQYF

j_call: TRBJ2-5
d_call: .
v_call: TRBV28
clone_size: .
cdr3_length: 11
cdr3_nt: TGTGCCAGCAATGGTCGGGAGACCCAGTACTTC
cdr3_aa: CASNGRETQYF

j_call: TRBJ1-1
d_call: TRBD1
v_call: TRBV18
clone_size: .
cdr3_length: 16
cdr3_nt: TGTGCCAGCTCACCGGGGGGGACAGGGCGTAACACTGAAGCTTTCTTT
cdr3_aa: CASSPGGTGRNTEAFF

j_call: TRBJ1-2
d_call: .
v_call: TRBV2
clone_size: .
cdr3_length: 13
cdr3_nt: TGTGCCAGCAGGGATGGAACAGCCTATGGCTACACCTTC
cdr3_aa: CASRDGTAYGYTF

j_call: TRBJ1-5
d_call: .
v_call: TRBV6-2/TRBV6-3
clone_size: .
cdr3_length: 13
cdr3_nt: TGTGCCAGCAGTTACAGGTTCAATCAGCCCCAGCATTTT
cdr3_aa: CASSYRFNQPQHF

j_call: TRBJ1-2
d_call: TRBD1
v_call: TRBV5-4
clone_size: .
cdr3_length: 13
cdr3_nt: TGTGCCAGCACCTCCCAGGGGGCATATGGCTACACCTTC
cdr3_aa: CASTSQGAYGYTF

j_call: TRBJ2-3
d_call: .
v_call: TRBV24-1
clone_size: .
cdr3_length: 13
cdr3_nt: TGTGCCACCGAGAGGGAGTTCCCGCTTACGCAGTATTTT
cdr3_aa: CATEREFPLTQYF

j_call: TRBJ2-3
d_call: .
v_call: TRBV19
clone_size: .
cdr3_length: 13
cdr3_nt: TGTGCCAGTAGTTGGGCGGCGGCAGATACGCAGTATTTT
cdr3_aa: CASSWAAADTQYF

j_call: TRBJ1-5
d_call: .
v_call: TRBV27
clone_size: .
cdr3_length: 13
cdr3_nt: TGTGCCAGCAGTTTGAAAGTGGGACAGCCCCAGCATTTT
cdr3_aa: CASSLKVGQPQHF

j_call: TRBJ1-2
d_call: .
v_call: TRBV6-5
clone_size: .
cdr3_length: 13
cdr3_nt: TGTGCCAGCAGTATGGGGATCCTCTATGGCTACACCTTC
cdr3_aa: CASSMGILYGYTF

j_call: TRBJ2-3
d_call: TRBD1
v_call: TRBV9
clone_size: .
cdr3_length: 16
cdr3_nt: TGTGCCAGCAGCGCACTACACAGGGGAGGCACAGATACGCAGTATTTT
cdr3_aa: CASSALHRGGTDTQYF

j_call: TRBJ2-7
d_call: TRBD1
v_call: TRBV4-2
clone_size: .
cdr3_length: 16
cdr3_nt: TGTGCCAGCAGCATATCCGGGACAGAAATCCCCTACGAGCAGTACTTC
cdr3_aa: CASSISGTEIPYEQYF

j_call: TRBJ2-7
d_call: .
v_call: TRBV3-1/TRBV3-2
clone_size: .
cdr3_length: 16
cdr3_nt: TGTGCCAGCAGCTCGCAGGGACGGTTACCCTACTACGAGCAGTACTTC
cdr3_aa: CASSSQGRLPYYEQYF

j_call: TRBJ1-1
d_call: TRBD1
v_call: TRBV5-1
clone_size: .
cdr3_length: 14
cdr3_nt: TGCGCCAGCAGCGGGGGACAGCTGAACACTGAAGCTTTCTTT
cdr3_aa: CASSGGQLNTEAFF

j_call: TRBJ1-3
d_call: .
v_call: TRBV6-1
clone_size: .
cdr3_length: 16
cdr3_nt: TGTGCCAGCAGTGTTTCTAGGAGGGCGCGGGGAAACACCATATATTTT
cdr3_aa: CASSVSRRARGNTIYF

j_call: TRBJ1-5
d_call: .
v_call: TRBV5-6
clone_size: .
cdr3_length: 15
cdr3_nt: TGTGCCAGCACCAACTGGGGAGGGGGCAATCAGCCCCAGCATTTT
cdr3_aa: CASTNWGGGNQPQHF

j_call: TRBJ2-7
d_call: .
v_call: TRBV6-4
clone_size: .
cdr3_length: 17
cdr3_nt: TGTGCCAGCAGCTCCCCTAATAGGGAGAGGGACTTCCACGAGCAGTACTTC
cdr3_aa: CASSSPNRERDFHEQYF

j_call: TRBJ1-6
d_call: TRBD1
v_call: TRBV5-1
clone_size: .
cdr3_length: 19
cdr3_nt: TGCGCCAGCAGCTTGGTGGACAGGGTAAGAGGGTTCTATAATTCACCCCTCCACTTT
cdr3_aa: CASSLVDRVRGFYNSPLHF

j_call: TRBJ1-6
d_call: .
v_call: TRBV12-3/TRBV12-4
clone_size: .
cdr3_length: 13
cdr3_nt: TGTGCCAGCAGCCTATCCCGGGGTTCACCCCTCCACTTT
cdr3_aa: CASSLSRGSPLHF

j_call: TRBJ2-5
d_call: .
v_call: TRBV15
clone_size: once
cdr3_length: 17
cdr3_nt: TGTGCCACCAGCAGAGAACTGACCGACAGTTATCAGGGGACCCAGTACTTC
cdr3_aa: CATSRELTDSYQGTQYF

j_call: TRBJ2-5
d_call: TRBD2
v_call: TRBV4-2
clone_size: few
cdr3_length: 14
cdr3_nt: TGTGCCAGCAGCCAAGGACTAGCTGTTGAGACCCAGTACTTC
cdr3_aa: CASSQGLAVETQYF

j_call: TRBJ1-1
d_call: TRBD1
v_call: TRBV4-3
clone_size: once
cdr3_length: 14
cdr3_nt: TGCGCCAGCAGCCCGGGGGGACAGTTGTATGAAGCTTTCTTT
cdr3_aa: CASSPGGQLYEAFF

j_call: TRBJ1-6
d_call: TRBD1
v_call: TRBV29-1
clone_size: .
cdr3_length: 13
cdr3_nt: TGCAGCGTCGGGGACAGGGGAAATTCACCCCTCCACTTT
cdr3_aa: CSVGDRGNSPLHF

j_call: TRBJ2-3
d_call: TRBD1
v_call: TRBV19
clone_size: .
cdr3_length: 14
cdr3_nt: TGTGCCAGCTCCAACAGGGGACCCCCAGATACGCAGTATTTT
cdr3_aa: CASSNRGPPDTQYF

j_call: TRBJ1-2
d_call: .
v_call: TRBV4-1
clone_size: .
cdr3_length: 16
cdr3_nt: TGCGCCAGCAGCCAAGAATTGGAGGGTGAGCACTATGGCTACACCTTC
cdr3_aa: CASSQELEGEHYGYTF

j_call: TRBJ1-3
d_call: .
v_call: TRBV18
clone_size: .
cdr3_length: 15
cdr3_nt: TGTGCCAGCTCACCAGGGGGTAGCGCCGGAAACACCATATATTTT
cdr3_aa: CASSPGGSAGNTIYF

j_call: TRBJ1-2
d_call: TRBD1
v_call: TRBV6-6
clone_size: .
cdr3_length: 15
cdr3_nt: TGTGCCAGCAGTCCGACAGACAGGGGCAACTATGGCTACACCTTC
cdr3_aa: CASSPTDRGNYGYTF

j_call: TRBJ1-2
d_call: .
v_call: TRBV7-3
clone_size: .
cdr3_length: 15
cdr3_nt: TGTGCCAGCAGCTTAACCGAGGGCTTGCCCTATGGCTACACCTTC
cdr3_aa: CASSLTEGLPYGYTF

j_call: TRBJ1-1
d_call: .
v_call: TRBV4-3
clone_size: .
cdr3_length: 16
cdr3_nt: TGCGCCAGCAGCCAAGATGGGGCAGGTACGAGCACTGAAGCTTTCTTT
cdr3_aa: CASSQDGAGTSTEAFF

j_call: TRBJ2-3
d_call: .
v_call: TRBV19
clone_size: .
cdr3_length: 16
cdr3_nt: TGTGCCAGTAGTATTGGGCTAACGATCCCCACAGATACGCAGTATTTT
cdr3_aa: CASSIGLTIPTDTQYF

j_call: TRBJ2-2
d_call: TRBD2
v_call: TRBV29-1
clone_size: .
cdr3_length: 14
cdr3_nt: TGCAGCGTTGGGACTAGCGGGGTGAGCGGGGAGCTGTTTTTT
cdr3_aa: CSVGTSGVSGELFF

j_call: TRBJ2-7
d_call: .
v_call: TRBV5-1
clone_size: .
cdr3_length: 14
cdr3_nt: TGCGCCAGCAGCTTGGACAGGGCCACCTACGAGCAGTACTTC
cdr3_aa: CASSLDRATYEQYF

j_call: TRBJ1-2
d_call: .
v_call: TRBV6-1
clone_size: .
cdr3_length: 11
cdr3_nt: TGTGCCAGCAGTGAAGCGGGCGGCTACACCTTC
cdr3_aa: CASSEAGGYTF

j_call: TRBJ2-7
d_call: .
v_call: TRBV28
clone_size: .
cdr3_length: 15
cdr3_nt: TGTGCCTCAAGTGCTATAGGGGCAGGGATTTACGAGCAGTACTTC
cdr3_aa: CASSAIGAGIYEQYF

j_call: TRBJ1-6
d_call: .
v_call: TRBV4-1
clone_size: .
cdr3_length: 19
cdr3_nt: TGCGCCAGCAGCCAAGATGCTCGGCAGAGTCGCTCCTATAATTCACCCCTCCACTTT
cdr3_aa: CASSQDARQSRSYNSPLHF

j_call: TRBJ1-1
d_call: .
v_call: TRBV5-6
clone_size: .
cdr3_length: 11
cdr3_nt: TGTGCCAGCAGCTTGGGGACTGAAGCTTTCTTT
cdr3_aa: CASSLGTEAFF

j_call: TRBJ2-7
d_call: .
v_call: TRBV20-1
clone_size: .
cdr3_length: 11
cdr3_nt: TGCAGTGCTAGAGATCTCCCGGGTCAGTACTTC
cdr3_aa: CSARDLPGQYF

j_call: TRBJ2-2
d_call: .
v_call: TRBV7-3
clone_size: few
cdr3_length: 13
cdr3_nt: TGTGCCAGCGGACAGACGAACACCGGGGAGCTGTTTTTT
cdr3_aa: CASGQTNTGELFF

j_call: TRBJ2-7
d_call: .
v_call: TRBV29-1
clone_size: .
cdr3_length: 13
cdr3_nt: TGCAGCGTTCAGGGGGGTGTGACCTACGAGCAGTACTTC
cdr3_aa: CSVQGGVTYEQYF

j_call: TRBJ2-5
d_call: .
v_call: TRBV5-1
clone_size: .
cdr3_length: 14
cdr3_nt: TGCGCCAGCAGCTTGGGCCAGGGTTACGAGACCCAGTACTTC
cdr3_aa: CASSLGQGYETQYF